Listed here is a single T cell receptor beta chain. No antigen is known for it. V was pared by 1 base and J by 0 bases, with 12 bases between. Germline-derived CDR1 and CDR2 are SGHTA and FQGNSA. This CDR3 has 16 amino acids. About 30,000 T cell genomes, or approximately 290 ng DNA, went into replicate PCRs of unsorted PBMC. Here immunoSEQ multiplex PCR was the method, and the copy in TCRdb shows in-frame clones only, minus some. The data contain 500,000 to 650,000 clones, around 76% of them singletons. The record originates from a study of shared clonotypes between healthy human individuals. Study-wide results and limits: Sampling covered blood only; tissue repertoires likely differ.

Sequenced material: PBMCs. J is TRBJ1-1 and V is TRBV7-2; D not resolved. This receptor was obtained from a woman in her thirties or forties in good health. Some clones in this sample may be carry-over from other donors' samples. The CDR3 DNA reads as TGTGCCAGCAGCTTAGGGACCCTGGGCATGAACACTGAAGCTTTCTTT. This encodes CASSLGTLGMNTEAFF.